The rows below give T cell receptor beta chains drawn from one sample of a study of regulatory T cells in long-lasting Graves disease. TCRdb re-derived calls from the multiplex PCR reads in MiXCR, one entry per CDR3 protein. This table holds 540,000 or so distinct CDR3 sequences, around an eighth found once. The data were also submitted as part of a second study, on T cells in Graves' hyperthyroidism and ophthalmopathy.

Sequencing was performed on peripheral blood mononuclear cells (PBMCs), taken at new diagnosis, from a patient treated with antithyroid drugs. These receptors came from a man aged 25 to 45 with Graves disease. Each CDR3 is given with its conserved first and last residue. The D gene is left open where the match is weak. Some rows have no size entry. The others give once, few or many, or a class for an expanded clone.

v_call	clone_size	d_call	j_call	cdr3_aa	cdr3_nt
TRBV2	many	.	TRBJ2-1	CASSEDGPPHEQFF	TGTGCCAGCAGTGAAGATGGGCCGCCCCACGAGCAGTTCTTC
TRBV20-1	few	.	TRBJ2-7	CSAPSGQSSYEQYF	TGCAGTGCTCCCAGTGGACAGTCTTCCTACGAGCAGTACTTC
TRBV27	many	.	TRBJ2-2	CASSLFGLDHTGELFF	TGTGCCAGCAGTTTATTCGGCCTAGACCACACCGGGGAGCTGTTTTTT
TRBV18	.	.	TRBJ1-2	CASSPAGSSNYGYTF	TGTGCCAGCTCACCAGCAGGGTCCTCTAACTATGGCTACACCTTC
TRBV24-1	few	TRBD2	TRBJ2-2	CATSDLRAGENTGELFF	TGTGCCACCAGTGATTTGCGAGCGGGGGAAAACACCGGGGAGCTGTTTTTT
TRBV20-1	.	TRBD1	TRBJ1-3	CSARNGQGANGNTIYF	TGCAGTGCTAGAAACGGACAGGGGGCAAACGGAAACACCATATATTTT
TRBV29-1	few	TRBD2	TRBJ2-3	CSVEEGLAGPTDTQYF	TGCAGCGTTGAAGAAGGACTAGCGGGACCCACAGATACGCAGTATTTT
TRBV10-1	few	.	TRBJ1-5	CATEMNSNQPQHF	TGCGCCACTGAGATGAATAGCAATCAGCCCCAGCATTTT
TRBV25-1	.	.	TRBJ2-1	CASSDPTDSGSYNEQFF	TGTGCCAGCAGTGATCCTACGGATAGCGGCTCCTACAATGAGCAGTTCTTC
TRBV4-1	many	.	TRBJ2-7	CASSQESSYEQYF	TGCGCCAGCAGCCAAGAATCTAGCTACGAGCAGTACTTC
TRBV19	few	.	TRBJ2-1	CASSIGSGGASYNEQFF	TGTGCCAGTAGTATAGGGTCCGGGGGAGCTTCCTACAATGAGCAGTTCTTC
TRBV7-9	many	TRBD2	TRBJ2-5	CASSSGRGGETQYF	TGTGCCAGCAGCTCGGGACGGGGGGGTGAGACCCAGTACTTC
TRBV20-1	few	.	TRBJ2-1	CSARSMNEQFF	TGCAGTGCTAGATCGATGAATGAGCAGTTCTTC
TRBV7-2	many	.	TRBJ2-1	CASSFTLSLFF	TGTGCCAGCAGCTTCACCCTGAGCCTGTTCTTC
TRBV9	.	.	TRBJ1-1	CASSVVETEAFF	TGTGCCAGCAGCGTAGTAGAGACTGAAGCTTTCTTT
TRBV2	many	.	TRBJ2-1	CASSYRGGAYNEQFF	TGTGCCAGCAGTTACAGGGGGGGGGCCTACAATGAGCAGTTCTTC